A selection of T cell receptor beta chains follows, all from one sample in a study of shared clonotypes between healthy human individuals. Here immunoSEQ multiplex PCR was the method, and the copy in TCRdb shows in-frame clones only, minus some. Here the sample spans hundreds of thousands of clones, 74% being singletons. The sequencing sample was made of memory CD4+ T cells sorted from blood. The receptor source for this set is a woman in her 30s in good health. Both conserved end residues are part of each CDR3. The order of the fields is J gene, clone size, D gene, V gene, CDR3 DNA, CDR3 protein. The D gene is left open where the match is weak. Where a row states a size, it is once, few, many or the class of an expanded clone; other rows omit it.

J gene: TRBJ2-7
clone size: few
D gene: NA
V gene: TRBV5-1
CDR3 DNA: TGCGCCAGCAGCTTGCGGACGGGCCCCTACGAGCAGTACTTC
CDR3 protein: CASSLRTGPYEQYF

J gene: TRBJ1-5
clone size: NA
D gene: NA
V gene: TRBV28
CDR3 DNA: TGTGCCAGCAATGGAAATCAGCCCCAGCATTTT
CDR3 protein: CASNGNQPQHF

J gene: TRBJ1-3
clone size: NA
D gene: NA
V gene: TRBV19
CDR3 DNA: TGTGCCGCCACCCAGGGCCCTGGAAACACCATATATTTT
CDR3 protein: CAATQGPGNTIYF

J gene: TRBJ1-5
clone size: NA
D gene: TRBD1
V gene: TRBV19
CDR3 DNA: TGTGCCAGCCTCGGACAGGGTGGTAGTCAGCCCCAGCATTTT
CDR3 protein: CASLGQGGSQPQHF

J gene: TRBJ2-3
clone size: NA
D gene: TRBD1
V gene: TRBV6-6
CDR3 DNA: TGTGCCAGCAGTTACGGGGGACAGACTACAGATACGCAGTATTTT
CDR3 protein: CASSYGGQTTDTQYF

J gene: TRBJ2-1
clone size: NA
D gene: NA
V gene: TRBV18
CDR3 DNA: TGTGCCAGCTCACCACCCAACATGGGGTCCTACAATGAGCAGTTCTTC
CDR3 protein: CASSPPNMGSYNEQFF

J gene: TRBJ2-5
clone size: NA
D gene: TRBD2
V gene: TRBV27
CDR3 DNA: TGTGCCAGCAGTTGGGCACTAGCGTCTCAAGAGACCCAGTACTTC
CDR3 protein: CASSWALASQETQYF

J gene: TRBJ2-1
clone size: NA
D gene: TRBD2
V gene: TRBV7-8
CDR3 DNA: TGTGCCAGCAGCTTAGCGGGCGGGACTAGCGGGACTGGTGAGCAGTTCTTC
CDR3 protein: CASSLAGGTSGTGEQFF

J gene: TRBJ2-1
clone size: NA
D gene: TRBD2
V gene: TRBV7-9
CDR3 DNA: TGTGCCAGCAGCAAGGGACTAGCCGACAATGAGCAGTTCTTC
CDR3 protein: CASSKGLADNEQFF

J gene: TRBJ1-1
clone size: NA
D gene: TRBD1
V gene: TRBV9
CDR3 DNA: TGTGCCAGCAGCGTAGGACAGGGGAACACTGAAGCTTTCTTT
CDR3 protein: CASSVGQGNTEAFF

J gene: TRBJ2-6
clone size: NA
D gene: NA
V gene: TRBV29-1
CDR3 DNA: TGCAGCGTTGAAGCCCGAGGGGGCTCTGGGGCCAACGTCCTGACTTTC
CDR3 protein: CSVEARGGSGANVLTF

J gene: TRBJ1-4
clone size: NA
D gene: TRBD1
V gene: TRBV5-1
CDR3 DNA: TGCGCCAGCAGCCGCCAGGACAGGGGGAATGAAAAACTGTTTTTT
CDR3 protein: CASSRQDRGNEKLFF

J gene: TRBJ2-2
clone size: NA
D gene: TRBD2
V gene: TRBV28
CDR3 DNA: TGTGCCAGCAGTTTAAGGCTAGCGGGAGTGAAGAATTTTTTGTACACCGGGGAGCTGTTTTTT
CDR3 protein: CASSLRLAGVKNFLYTGELFF

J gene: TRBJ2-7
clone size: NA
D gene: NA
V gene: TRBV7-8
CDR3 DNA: TGTGCCAGCAGCTTCAACAATTACGAGCAGTACTTC
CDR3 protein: CASSFNNYEQYF

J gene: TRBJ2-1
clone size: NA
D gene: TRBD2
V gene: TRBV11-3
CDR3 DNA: TGTGCCAGCAGCCCCGGACTAGCGGTAAAAGCTTCCTACAATGAGCAGTTCTTC
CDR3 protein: CASSPGLAVKASYNEQFF

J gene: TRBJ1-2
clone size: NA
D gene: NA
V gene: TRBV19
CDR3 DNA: TGTGCCAGTAGTGTTGGGCGGGGCCCCTATGGCTACACCTTC
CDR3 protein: CASSVGRGPYGYTF

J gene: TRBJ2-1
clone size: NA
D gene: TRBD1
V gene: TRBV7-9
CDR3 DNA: TGTGCCAGCAGCTTAAAGGGGGCGGAATCGTCGGTTAAGCAGTTCTTC
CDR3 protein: CASSLKGAESSVKQFF

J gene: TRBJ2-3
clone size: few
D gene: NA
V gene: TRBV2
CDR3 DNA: TGTGCCAGCAGGAGGGACTCTAGCACAGATACGCAGTATTTT
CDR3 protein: CASRRDSSTDTQYF

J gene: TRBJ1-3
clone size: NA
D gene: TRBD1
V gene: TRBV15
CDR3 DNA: TGTGCCACCAGCAGTACAGGGGTAGAAAACACCATATATTTT
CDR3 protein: CATSSTGVENTIYF

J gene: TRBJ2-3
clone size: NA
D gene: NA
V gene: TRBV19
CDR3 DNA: TGTGCCAGTAGTTGGACATCGGACAGCACAGATACGCAGTATTTT
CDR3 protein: CASSWTSDSTDTQYF

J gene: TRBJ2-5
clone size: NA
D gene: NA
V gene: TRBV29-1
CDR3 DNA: TGCAGCGTAACAGACAGGTTGGGAGAGACCCAGTACTTC
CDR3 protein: CSVTDRLGETQYF

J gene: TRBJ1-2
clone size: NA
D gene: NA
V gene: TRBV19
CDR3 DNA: TGTGCCAGTAGTAGGGACTCCCAAACCCCTAACTATGGCTACACCTTC
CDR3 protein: CASSRDSQTPNYGYTF

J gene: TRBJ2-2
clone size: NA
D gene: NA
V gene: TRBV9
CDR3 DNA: TGTGCCAGCAGCCCATCGGCCGGGGAGCTGTTTTTT
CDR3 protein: CASSPSAGELFF

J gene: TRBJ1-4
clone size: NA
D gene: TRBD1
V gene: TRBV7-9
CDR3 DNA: TGTGCCAGCAGCGACTCGGGACAGACGCCAAAACTGTTTTTT
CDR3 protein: CASSDSGQTPKLFF

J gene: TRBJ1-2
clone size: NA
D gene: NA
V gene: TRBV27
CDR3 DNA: TGTGCCAGCAGCTCCACCGCGGGAGCTAACTATGGCTACACCTTC
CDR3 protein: CASSSTAGANYGYTF

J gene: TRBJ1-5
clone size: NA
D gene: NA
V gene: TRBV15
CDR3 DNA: TGTGCCACCAGTTCGAAAGGAATGTCGTATCAGCCCCAGCATTTT
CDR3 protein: CATSSKGMSYQPQHF

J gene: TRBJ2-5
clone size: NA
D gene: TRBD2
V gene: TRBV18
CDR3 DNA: TGTGCCAGCTCACCCTTGGGACTAGCGGGATGGTTGGAGACCCAGTACTTC
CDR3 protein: CASSPLGLAGWLETQYF

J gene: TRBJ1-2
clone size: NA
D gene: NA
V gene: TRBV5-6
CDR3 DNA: TGTGCCAGCAGCCCCCCCTCGATTAACTATGGCTACACCTTC
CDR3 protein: CASSPPSINYGYTF

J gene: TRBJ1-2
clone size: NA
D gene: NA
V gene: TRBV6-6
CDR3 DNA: TGTGCCAGCAGTTACGTAGGGGAGGACGGCTACACCTTC
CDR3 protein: CASSYVGEDGYTF

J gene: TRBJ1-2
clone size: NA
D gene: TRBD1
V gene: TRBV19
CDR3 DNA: TGTGCCAGTAGTATAACAGGGACAGTCTATGGCTACACCTTC
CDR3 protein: CASSITGTVYGYTF

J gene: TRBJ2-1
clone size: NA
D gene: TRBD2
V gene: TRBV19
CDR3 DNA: TGTGCCAGTAGTACCTTGGGGGGGTTCGAGCAGTTCTTC
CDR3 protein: CASSTLGGFEQFF

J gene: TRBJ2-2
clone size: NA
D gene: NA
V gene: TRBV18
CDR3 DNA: TGTGCCAGCTCACGAAACACCGGGGAGCTGTTTTTT
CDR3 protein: CASSRNTGELFF

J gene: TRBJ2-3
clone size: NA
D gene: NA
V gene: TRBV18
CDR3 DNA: TGTGCCAGCTCACTTGGTTCCCGGAGGACAGATACGCAGTATTTT
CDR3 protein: CASSLGSRRTDTQYF

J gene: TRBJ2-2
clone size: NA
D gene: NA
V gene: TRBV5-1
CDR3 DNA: TGCGCCAGCTGGGCAGCCAACACCGGGGAGCTGTTTTTT
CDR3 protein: CASWAANTGELFF

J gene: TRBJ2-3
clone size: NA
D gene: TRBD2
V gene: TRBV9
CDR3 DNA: TGTGCCAGCAGCGTAGCTCCTAGCGGGAGTGGTACAGATACGCAGTATTTT
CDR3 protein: CASSVAPSGSGTDTQYF

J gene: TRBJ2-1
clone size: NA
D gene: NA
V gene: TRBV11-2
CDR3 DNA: TGTGCCAGCAGCTCAAGCGGGTACTCCTACAATGAGCAGTTCTTC
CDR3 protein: CASSSSGYSYNEQFF

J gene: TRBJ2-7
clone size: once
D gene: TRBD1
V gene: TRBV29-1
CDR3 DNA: TGCAGCGTTTCGACAGGGAATCTCTACGAGCAGTACTTC
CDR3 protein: CSVSTGNLYEQYF

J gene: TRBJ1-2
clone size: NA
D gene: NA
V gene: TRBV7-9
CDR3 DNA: TGTGCCAGCAGCCCCCCCGGGAGGATTAACTATGGCTACACCTTC
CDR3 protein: CASSPPGRINYGYTF

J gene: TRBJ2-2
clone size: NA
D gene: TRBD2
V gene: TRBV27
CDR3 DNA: TGTGCCAGCAGGGGACTACCGAACACCGGGGAGCTGTTTTTT
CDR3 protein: CASRGLPNTGELFF

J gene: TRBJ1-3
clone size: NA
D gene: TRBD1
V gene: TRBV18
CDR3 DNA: TGTGCCAGCTCACTGCCTACAGGGGGCTCTGGAAACACCATATATTTT
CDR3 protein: CASSLPTGGSGNTIYF

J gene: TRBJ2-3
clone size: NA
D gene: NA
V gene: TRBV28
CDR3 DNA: TGTGCCAGCAGCACCTTTTGGACAGGGAGGGGCCCAGATACGCAGTATTTT
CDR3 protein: CASSTFWTGRGPDTQYF

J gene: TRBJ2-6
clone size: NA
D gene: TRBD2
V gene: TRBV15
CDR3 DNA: TGTGCCACCAGCAGACCTTCTAGCGGGAGCTCTGGGGCCAACGTCCTGACTTTC
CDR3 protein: CATSRPSSGSSGANVLTF

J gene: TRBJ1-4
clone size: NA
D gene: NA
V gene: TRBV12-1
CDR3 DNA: TGTGCCAGCAGCACCGAGAATGAAAAACTGTTTTTT
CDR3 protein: CASSTENEKLFF

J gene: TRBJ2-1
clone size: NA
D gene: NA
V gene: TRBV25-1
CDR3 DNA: TGTGCCAGCAGTGGGACCTCCTACAATGAGCAGTTCTTC
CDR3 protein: CASSGTSYNEQFF

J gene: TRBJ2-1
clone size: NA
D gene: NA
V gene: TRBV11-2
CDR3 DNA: TGTGCCAGCAGCTTGGGGATCGGGGCCTACAATGAGCAGTTCTTC
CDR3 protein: CASSLGIGAYNEQFF